This note documents a single TCR beta chain sequence. This clone was detected only a few times. Its target antigen remains unknown. No much larger clonotype is one base removed from it; base qualities were not supplied. Checkpoint therapy began 14 to 28 days after autologous transplant, with ipilimumab given at 1 mg/kg intravenously on day 1 of selected weeks. Nivolumab was administered at 3 mg/kg intravenously on day 1 of weeks 1, 4, 7, 10, and every two weeks through week 26. Combined checkpoint inhibition with ipilimumab and nivolumab as consolidation after autologous stem cell transplantation was tested in a Phase Ib clinical trial. This record belongs to a study of ipilimumab plus nivolumab after autologous stem cell transplantation (dated by TCRdb to the early 2020s). Looking at the study overall: A median of about five ipilimumab doses and 8 nivolumab doses was received by trial patients. The DLBCL cohort included primary refractory and relapsed disease, with 18-month progression-free survival of approximately 87% and 28% respectively. Patients with high-risk diffuse large B cell lymphoma, mature T cell lymphoma, or multiple myeloma undergoing autologous transplant were enrolled in the trial. More than 30 patients made up the trial's intent-to-treat population. Overall results and qualifications from the work: Combined checkpoint inhibition as post-transplant consolidation was concluded by the authors to appear tolerable. Per the authors, a biologic rationale for further study of the post-transplant checkpoint inhibition approach was offered by T cell receptor repertoire, regulatory T cell phenotype and gut microbiota profiles.

Library creation used the immunoSEQ multiplex PCR assay. This immuneACCESS table, as held by TCRdb, lists in-frame sequences with V and J called but not all clones. Of the missing ones, under half trace to an unresolved V gene in checked studies; the others have no known cause. This sample is represented by some 87,000 clones; approximately 83% of them were singletons. The ten largest clones capture around 2% of the sample. Its CDR3 holds 14 amino acids, cysteine through phenylalanine. Only CDR3 DNA remains: 42 bases, in frame from the first base. The V end gives up 3 bases and the J end 5 bases, leaving 7 bases in the junction not matched to a gene. In the germline V gene, CDR1 corresponds to SQVTM and CDR2 to ANQGSEA.

This TCR came from a male donor with diffuse large B-cell lymphoma. The receptor chain draws on TRBV29-1 and TRBJ2-3, with 8 central nucleotides matching TRBD1. Sequencing used PBMCs, obtained in a trial of ipilimumab plus nivolumab as post-transplant consolidation. The sequenced DNA is TGCAGCGTTGAGGGGGGCACAGGGGGAGATACGCAGTATTTT. This is translated as CSVEGGTGGDTQYF.